This T cell receptor (beta chain) was captured by sequencing in a study of human T cells and chemical hapten exposure. Across the study: Patients got weekly scalp diphenylcyclopropenone doses over the approximately 25-week study. Findings and limits, study-wide: Sensitizing with DPC caused no change in TCRs above 1 in 1000 frequency.

Per the study methods: Counts of TCRs in each sample centred on a median of 95,638 and extended from around 25,000 to 690,000. TCRdb processed the RACE reads anew with MiXCR; each CDR3 protein has one entry. The V and J calls, along with clone size, are taken from TCRdb and not from the paper's own processing. The table lists under 400,000 distinct CDR3 sequences, about 5.1% of them singletons. Trimming took off 4 bases at V and 9 bases at J, with 10 bases between the two ends. The length of the CDR3 is 12 residues. In germline, CDR1 is ENHRY, CDR2 SYGVKD. Concerning this clonotype: Its antigen is unknown.

Time point described: pre-sensitization, week 0. Regarding treatment: therapeutic diphenylcyclopropenone sensitization with weekly scalp DPC. Every donor had alopecia and was 18 to 70 years old; all were suitable for DPC. This material consisted of whole blood, taken in connection with sensitization to the hapten diphenylcyclopropenone (DPC). The sequence derives from a woman aged 50 to 60 with alopecia areata. Some clones in this sample may be carry-over from other donors' samples. The V gene is TRBV10-3, the J gene TRBJ2-1, with unresolved D. The CDR3 sequence: CAISGAATEQFF. In DNA, the CDR3 is TGTGCCATCAGTGGGGCGGCGACTGAGCAGTTCTTC.